This entry lists 11 T cell receptor beta chains sequenced from one sample in a study of cytomegalovirus exposure and HLA in healthy donors. PCR primers comprised 60 Vbeta and 13 Jbeta primers. Clones were sequenced by immunoSEQ multiplex PCR, and TCRdb holds only the in-frame ones, with some missing. Of 80,000 to 100,000 clones listed, over 55% are singletons. Sequenced: PBMCs. These receptors all stem from a woman under 30 in good health and CMV-seropositive.

The chain has TRBV29-1 and TRBJ2-1; D is possibly TRBD2 (5 bases). The germline V gene has CDR1 SQVTM and CDR2 ANQGSEA. V was clipped by 6 bases and J by 6 bases, with 12 bases between them. This CDR3 comprises 12 residues. The DNA for the CDR3 is TGCAGCGTGTCACTAGGAGGCAATGAGCAGTTCTTC. Its protein is CSVSLGGNEQFF.

This chain uses TRBV14 with TRBJ2-7; D unclear. Germline CDR1 is SGHDN and CDR2 is FVKESK. The CDR3 is 14 amino acids. V lost 1 base, J lost 1 base, and 8 bases lay in between. This CDR3 is CASSQVTNSYEQYF. DNA of the CDR3: TGTGCCAGCAGCCAAGTAACTAATTCCTACGAGCAGTACTTC.

The chain joins TRBV7-2 to TRBJ1-5, with 7 bases matching TRBD1. The germline gives CDR1 SGHTA, CDR2 FQGNSA. The CDR3 has 14 residues. V gave up 5 bases and J gave up 4 bases; unmatched junction bases: 5. The CDR3 protein is CASSRDRLNQPQHF. The CDR3 DNA follows: TGTGCCAGCAGCCGGGACAGACTTAATCAGCCCCAGCATTTT.

The chain uses TRBV29-1 and TRBJ2-3, with D perhaps matching TRBD2 (6 bases). The CDR3 is 15 amino acids. V gave up 1 base and J gave up 2 bases, with 13 bases separating them. CDR1 and CDR2 from the germline V gene are SQVTM and ANQGSEA. The DNA for the CDR3 is TGCAGCGTTGAAGGGGGTAGCGGTCCCACAGATACGCAGTATTTT. Translating it yields CSVEGGSGPTDTQYF.

The CDR3 bases are TGTGCCAGCAGCTTAGCTCTGGGCTTTAATGAAAAACTGTTTTTT. It encodes CASSLALGFNEKLFF. V is TRBV7-9 and J is TRBJ1-4; D is uncertain. Germline CDR1 and CDR2: SEHNR and FQNEAQ (reference sequence). The ends were cut back, 0 bases at V and 4 bases at J, with 9 bases in the middle. The CDR3 has 15 residues.

The chain is built from TRBV25-1 and TRBJ2-7; tentative D call: TRBD1 (5 bases). Germline CDR1 and CDR2: MGHDK and SYGVNS. Trimming took off 4 bases at V and 7 bases at J, with 11 bases between the two ends. There are 12 residues in the CDR3. This chain's CDR3 is CASSGPRGEQYF. DNA for the CDR3: TGTGCCAGCAGTGGGCCTAGGGGTGAGCAGTACTTC.

V usage is TRBV19 and J usage is TRBJ1-2, with 8 bases identical to TRBD1. The J segment lost 3 bases and the V segment lost 8 bases, leaving 8 bases of the junction unmatched. The length of the CDR3 is 14 residues. Germline values: CDR1 LNHDA, CDR2 SQIVND (reference sequence). In DNA form, the CDR3 reads TGTGCCAGTGACTCAGGGGGCAGGGACTATGGCTACACCTTC. This sequence encodes CASDSGGRDYGYTF. The full variable domain, its missing parts supplied by reference TRBV19 and TRBJ1-2, is DGGITQSPKYLFRKEGQNVTLSCEQNLNHDAMYWYRQDPGQGLRLIYYSQIVNDFQKGDIAEGYSVSREKKESFPLTVTSAQKNPTAFYLCASDSGGRDYGYTFGSGTRLTVV.

The chain is built from TRBV30 and TRBJ2-7; D is possibly TRBD2 (7 bases). Looked up from germline, CDR1 is GTSNPN and CDR2 is SVGIG (reference sequence). V lost 4 bases, J lost 13 bases, and 17 bases lay in between. The CDR3 consists of 11 residues. This CDR3 reads CAWTEGEGRYF. CDR3 nucleotides: TGTGCCTGGACTGAGGGGGAGGGCCGCTACTTC.

The V call is TRBV28, the J call TRBJ1-2, with TRBD1 as a possible D gene (5 bases). The germline gives CDR1 MDHEN, CDR2 SYDVKM. This CDR3 spans 14 amino acids. The V gene lost 2 bases and the J gene lost 4 bases, with 11 bases spanning the gap. Here the CDR3 DNA reads TGTGCCAGCAGTTTAGAGGCAGGGCTCTATGGCTACACCTTC. Its protein is CASSLEAGLYGYTF.

This chain connects TRBV27 to TRBJ2-5; 12 bases line up with TRBD2. The V gene's germline CDR1 is MNHEY and CDR2 SMNVEV (reference sequence). The CDR3 has 18 amino acids. V lost 5 bases and J lost 5; bases outside the gene matches: 15. The CDR3 here is CASSHPSSGRGGRETQYF. In DNA form, the CDR3 reads TGTGCCAGCAGTCACCCATCTAGCGGGAGGGGAGGACGGGAGACCCAGTACTTC.

This clone was detected a few times. V and J are TRBV4-3 and TRBJ2-2, with D tentatively TRBD1 (5 bases). Per germline, CDR1 LGHNA and CDR2 YSLEER. V lost 0 bases and J lost 5, with 13 bases in between. The CDR3 is 16 residues long. The CDR3, as DNA: TGCGCCAGCAGCCAAGATCCAGGACAAGCGACCGGGGAGCTGTTTTTT. It specifies CASSQDPGQATGELFF.